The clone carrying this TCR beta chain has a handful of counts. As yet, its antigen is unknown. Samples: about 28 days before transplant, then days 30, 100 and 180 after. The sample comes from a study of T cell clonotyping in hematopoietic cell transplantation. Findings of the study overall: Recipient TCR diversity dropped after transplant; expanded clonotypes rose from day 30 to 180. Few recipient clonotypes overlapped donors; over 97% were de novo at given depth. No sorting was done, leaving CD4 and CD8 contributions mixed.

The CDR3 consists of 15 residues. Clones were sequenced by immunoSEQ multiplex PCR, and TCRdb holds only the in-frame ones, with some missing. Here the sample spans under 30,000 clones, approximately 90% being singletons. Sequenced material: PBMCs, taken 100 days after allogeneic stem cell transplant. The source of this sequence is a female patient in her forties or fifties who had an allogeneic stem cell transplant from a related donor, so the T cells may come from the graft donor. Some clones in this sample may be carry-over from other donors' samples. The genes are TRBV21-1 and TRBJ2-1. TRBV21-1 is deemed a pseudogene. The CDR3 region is CASSPREGGRGEQFF. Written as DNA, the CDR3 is TGTGCCAGCAGCCCTCGGGAAGGGGGGCGAGGTGAGCAGTTCTTC.